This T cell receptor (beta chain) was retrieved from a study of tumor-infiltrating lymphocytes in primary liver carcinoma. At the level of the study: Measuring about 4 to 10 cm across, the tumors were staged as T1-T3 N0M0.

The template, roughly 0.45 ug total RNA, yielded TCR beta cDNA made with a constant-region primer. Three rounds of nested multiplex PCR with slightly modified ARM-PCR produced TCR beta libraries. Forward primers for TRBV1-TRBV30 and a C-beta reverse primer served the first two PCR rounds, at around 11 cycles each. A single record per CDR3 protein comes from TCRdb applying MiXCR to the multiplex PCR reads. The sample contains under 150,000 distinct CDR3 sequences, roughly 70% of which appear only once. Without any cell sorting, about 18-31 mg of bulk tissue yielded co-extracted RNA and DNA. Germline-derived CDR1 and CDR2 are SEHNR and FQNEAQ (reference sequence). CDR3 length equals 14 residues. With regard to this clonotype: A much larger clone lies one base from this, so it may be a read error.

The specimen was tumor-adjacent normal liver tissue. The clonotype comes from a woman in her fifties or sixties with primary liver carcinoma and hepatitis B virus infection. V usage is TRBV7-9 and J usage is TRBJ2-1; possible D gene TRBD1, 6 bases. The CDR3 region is CTSSPGQSNNEQFF. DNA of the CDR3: TGTACCAGCAGCCCAGGACAGAGCAACAATGAGCAGTTCTTC.